A selection of T cell receptor beta chains follows, all from one sample in a study of blood T cell repertoires in COVID-19. Sequencing was performed with immunoSEQ multiplex PCR; in TCRdb, only in-frame clones are kept and a portion is missing. Among over 200,000 clones, 75% to 90% were seen once, and the ten largest hold around 5%. Sequencing input: peripheral blood. These receptors were obtained from a human donor in a cohort sampled during active COVID-19. Both conserved end residues are part of each CDR3. A D gene is named only where the DNA matches it firmly. Size is stated for part of the rows, as once, few or many counts, or as a class when the clone is expanded.

j_gene: TRBJ1-2; v_gene: TRBV4-3; d_gene: NA; abundance: NA; CDR3nt: TGCGCCAGCAGCCCCCAGGCGACGGTCGCGGGCTACACCTTC; CDR3aa: CASSPQATVAGYTF
j_gene: TRBJ2-6; v_gene: TRBV7-9; d_gene: TRBD1; abundance: NA; CDR3nt: TGTGCCAGCAGCGGCCGACAGGGGGCTGGGGCCAACGTCCTGACTTTC; CDR3aa: CASSGRQGAGANVLTF
j_gene: TRBJ1-2; v_gene: TRBV9; d_gene: TRBD1; abundance: NA; CDR3nt: TGTGCCAGCAGCGTAGGCGACAGGGGGCAGGATGGCTACACCTTC; CDR3aa: CASSVGDRGQDGYTF
j_gene: TRBJ1-5; v_gene: TRBV25-1; d_gene: TRBD1; abundance: NA; CDR3nt: TGTGCCAGCATCCCGCCCGGGACAGGGGGCTATCAGCCCCAGCATTTT; CDR3aa: CASIPPGTGGYQPQHF
j_gene: TRBJ2-7; v_gene: TRBV5-4; d_gene: NA; abundance: NA; CDR3nt: TGTGCCAGCAGCCTACAGGGCCCCTACGAGCAGTACTTC; CDR3aa: CASSLQGPYEQYF
j_gene: TRBJ1-3; v_gene: TRBV29-1; d_gene: NA; abundance: NA; CDR3nt: TGCAGCGTTGAACCTCGGGGGGGAGCCGGAAACACCATATATTTT; CDR3aa: CSVEPRGGAGNTIYF
j_gene: TRBJ2-7; v_gene: TRBV28; d_gene: TRBD1; abundance: NA; CDR3nt: TGTGCCAGCAGTGTCGGACAGGGGCATCCCTACGAGCAGTACTTC; CDR3aa: CASSVGQGHPYEQYF
j_gene: TRBJ2-7; v_gene: TRBV6-5; d_gene: TRBD2; abundance: few; CDR3nt: TGTGCCAGCAGTTACCAAAGCGGGATGTACGAGCAGTACTTC; CDR3aa: CASSYQSGMYEQYF
j_gene: TRBJ1-2; v_gene: TRBV20-1; d_gene: NA; abundance: NA; CDR3nt: TGCAGTGCTAGCCGGGACTATGGCTACACCTTC; CDR3aa: CSASRDYGYTF
j_gene: TRBJ2-5; v_gene: TRBV28; d_gene: TRBD1; abundance: NA; CDR3nt: TGTGCCAGCACCCTGAGGGGGCGTCAGAAGACCCAGTACTTC; CDR3aa: CASTLRGRQKTQYF
j_gene: TRBJ1-2; v_gene: TRBV9; d_gene: NA; abundance: NA; CDR3nt: TGTGCCAGCAGCGGCGGGTCAGCACACTATGGCTACACCTTC; CDR3aa: CASSGGSAHYGYTF
j_gene: TRBJ2-7; v_gene: TRBV9; d_gene: NA; abundance: NA; CDR3nt: TGTGCCAGCAGCCTCGGGAGTGGGGGCGAGCAGTACTTC; CDR3aa: CASSLGSGGEQYF
j_gene: TRBJ2-7; v_gene: TRBV7-9; d_gene: TRBD2; abundance: NA; CDR3nt: TGTGCCAGCAGCTCGCAAAGCGGGAGGGCCTTGTACGAGCAGTACTTC; CDR3aa: CASSSQSGRALYEQYF
j_gene: TRBJ2-7; v_gene: TRBV6-6; d_gene: NA; abundance: NA; CDR3nt: TGTGCCAGCAGTGGACTACTCCCCGACCACTACGAGCAGTACTTC; CDR3aa: CASSGLLPDHYEQYF
j_gene: TRBJ1-1; v_gene: TRBV18; d_gene: NA; abundance: NA; CDR3nt: TGTGCCAGCTCACCGTTACTCATGCCTATGAACACTGAAGCTTTCTTT; CDR3aa: CASSPLLMPMNTEAFF
j_gene: TRBJ1-1; v_gene: TRBV6-5; d_gene: NA; abundance: NA; CDR3nt: TGTGCCAGCAGCCTACAGGGTCCCGACACTGAAGCTTTCTTT; CDR3aa: CASSLQGPDTEAFF
j_gene: TRBJ2-7; v_gene: TRBV7-2; d_gene: NA; abundance: NA; CDR3nt: TGTGCCAGCAGCTTGGACCGGGACTCCCTCTCCTACGAGCAGTACTTC; CDR3aa: CASSLDRDSLSYEQYF
j_gene: TRBJ2-7; v_gene: TRBV7-2; d_gene: NA; abundance: few; CDR3nt: TGTGCCAGCAGCTCCTTCACAGGGTACGAGCAGTACTTC; CDR3aa: CASSSFTGYEQYF
j_gene: TRBJ2-7; v_gene: TRBV7-9; d_gene: NA; abundance: NA; CDR3nt: TGTGCCAGCAGCTCGACCGGGACGGGGGCCTACGAGCAGTACTTC; CDR3aa: CASSSTGTGAYEQYF
j_gene: TRBJ1-4; v_gene: TRBV27; d_gene: NA; abundance: NA; CDR3nt: TGTGCCAGCAGTTTCGGGGGGGGGCGGATTGAAAAACTGTTTTTT; CDR3aa: CASSFGGGRIEKLFF
j_gene: TRBJ2-7; v_gene: TRBV27; d_gene: NA; abundance: few; CDR3nt: TGTGCCAGCAGTGCGGATGCTCCCTACGAGCAGTACTTC; CDR3aa: CASSADAPYEQYF
j_gene: TRBJ2-5; v_gene: TRBV2; d_gene: NA; abundance: NA; CDR3nt: TGTGCCAGCACTATTTGGGAGACCCAGTACTTC; CDR3aa: CASTIWETQYF
j_gene: TRBJ2-5; v_gene: TRBV2; d_gene: TRBD2; abundance: NA; CDR3nt: TGTGCCAGCACAGCGGGGCAAGAGACCCAGTACTTC; CDR3aa: CASTAGQETQYF
j_gene: TRBJ2-1; v_gene: TRBV7-2; d_gene: TRBD2; abundance: NA; CDR3nt: TGTGCCAGCAGTCAGGGGACAGCGGGAGGGAACAATGAGCAGTTCTTC; CDR3aa: CASSQGTAGGNNEQFF
j_gene: TRBJ1-2; v_gene: TRBV12-3/TRBV12-4; d_gene: NA; abundance: NA; CDR3nt: TGTGCCAGCAGTTTCGGGCCAAGGGGTGGCTACACCTTC; CDR3aa: CASSFGPRGGYTF